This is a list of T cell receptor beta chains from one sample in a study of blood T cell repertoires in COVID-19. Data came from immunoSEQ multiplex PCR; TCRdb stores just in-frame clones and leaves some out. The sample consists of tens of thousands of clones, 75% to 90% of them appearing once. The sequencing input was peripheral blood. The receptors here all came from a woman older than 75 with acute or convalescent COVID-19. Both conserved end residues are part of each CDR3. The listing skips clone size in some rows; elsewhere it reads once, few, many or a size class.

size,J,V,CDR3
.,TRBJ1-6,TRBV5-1,CASSFPREASPLHF
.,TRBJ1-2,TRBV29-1,CSVSETGYGYTF
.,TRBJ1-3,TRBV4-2,CASSHGTSVGNTIYF
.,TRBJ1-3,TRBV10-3,CAISFGVPGNTIYF
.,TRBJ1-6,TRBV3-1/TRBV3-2,CASSQRQDNSPLHF
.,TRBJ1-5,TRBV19,CASSIRDRGIGQPQHF
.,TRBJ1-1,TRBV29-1,CSVEQGGGAFF
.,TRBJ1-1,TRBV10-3,CAISRLTGANTEAFF
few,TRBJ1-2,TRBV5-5,CASSLTGVPGYTF
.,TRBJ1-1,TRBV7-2,CASSLLQGAITEAFF
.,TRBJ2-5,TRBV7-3,CASSPAGGPETQYF
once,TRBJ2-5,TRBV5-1,CASSPRFTGHGETQYF
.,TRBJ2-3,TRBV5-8,CASSLARQGDGTDTQYF
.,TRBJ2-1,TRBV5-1,CASSPTGGNNEQFF
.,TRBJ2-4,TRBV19,CASSRDISSENIQYF
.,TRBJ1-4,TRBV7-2,CASSSQTGRGEKLFF
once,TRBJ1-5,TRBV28,CASIVQVGNQPQHF
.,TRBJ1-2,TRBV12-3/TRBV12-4,CASSWQESHGYTF
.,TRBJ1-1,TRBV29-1,CSVAAETLGAFF
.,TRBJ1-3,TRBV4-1,CASSHGTGNTIYF
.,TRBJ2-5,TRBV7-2,CASKGQGAGETQYF
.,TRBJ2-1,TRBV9,CASSVGDRALNEQFF
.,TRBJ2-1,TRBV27,CASSPLAGGATNEQFF
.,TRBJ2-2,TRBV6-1,CASSELAGGPSTGELFF
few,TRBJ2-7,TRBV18,CASSEGGDEQYF